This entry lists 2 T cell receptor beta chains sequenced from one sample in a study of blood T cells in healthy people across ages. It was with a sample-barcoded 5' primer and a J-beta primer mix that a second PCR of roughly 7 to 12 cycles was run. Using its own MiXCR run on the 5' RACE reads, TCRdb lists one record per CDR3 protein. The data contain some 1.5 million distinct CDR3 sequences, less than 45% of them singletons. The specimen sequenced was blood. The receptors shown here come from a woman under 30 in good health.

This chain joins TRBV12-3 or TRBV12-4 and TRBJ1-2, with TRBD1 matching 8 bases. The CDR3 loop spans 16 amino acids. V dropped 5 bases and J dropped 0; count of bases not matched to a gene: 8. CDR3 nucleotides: TGTGCCAGCAGTCAAGGGGCAGGGGGCACTAACTATGGCTACACCTTC. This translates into CASSQGAGGTNYGYTF.

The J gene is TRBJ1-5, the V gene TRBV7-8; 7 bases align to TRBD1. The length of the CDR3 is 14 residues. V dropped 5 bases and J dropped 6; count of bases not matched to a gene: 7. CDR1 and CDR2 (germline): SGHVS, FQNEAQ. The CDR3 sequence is CASSGRDSGQPQHF. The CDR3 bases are TGTGCCAGCAGCGGAAGGGACAGTGGTCAGCCCCAGCATTTT.